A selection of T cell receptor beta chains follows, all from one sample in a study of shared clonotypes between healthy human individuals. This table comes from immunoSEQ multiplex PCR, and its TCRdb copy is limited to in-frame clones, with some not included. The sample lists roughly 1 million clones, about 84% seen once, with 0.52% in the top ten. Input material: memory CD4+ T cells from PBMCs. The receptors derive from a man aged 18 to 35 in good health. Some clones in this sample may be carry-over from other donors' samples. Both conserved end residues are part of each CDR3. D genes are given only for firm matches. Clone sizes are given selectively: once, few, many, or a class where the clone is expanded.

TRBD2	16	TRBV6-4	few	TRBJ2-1	TGTGCCAGCAGTGACTCGATAGCTAGCGGTTACAATGAGCAGTTCTTC	CASSDSIASGYNEQFF
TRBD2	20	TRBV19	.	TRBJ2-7	TGTGCCAGTAGTCCCGGACTAGCGGGGAGGCTAGAGGGTTACGGGTACGAGCAGTACTTC	CASSPGLAGRLEGYGYEQYF
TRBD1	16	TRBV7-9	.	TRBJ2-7	TGTGCCATCTCGAAGGTTGCCGGACAGGGCCCCTACGAGCAGTACTTC	CAISKVAGQGPYEQYF
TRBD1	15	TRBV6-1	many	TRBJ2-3	TGTGCCAGCAGCCTCAGACAGGGGAGCACAGATACGCAGTATTTT	CASSLRQGSTDTQYF
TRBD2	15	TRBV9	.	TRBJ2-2	TGTGCCAGCAGTGTAAGCGGGAGCAACACCGGGGAGCTGTTTTTT	CASSVSGSNTGELFF
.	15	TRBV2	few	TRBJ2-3	TGTGCCAGCAGTGATTTGGGACAAGGCACAGATACGCAGTATTTT	CASSDLGQGTDTQYF
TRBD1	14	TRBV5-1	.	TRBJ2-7	TGCGCCAGCAGCTTCGGACAGGGAAGTAACGAGCAGTACTTC	CASSFGQGSNEQYF
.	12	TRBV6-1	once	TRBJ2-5	TGTGCCAGCAGTCGGACGCAGGAGACCCAGTACTTC	CASSRTQETQYF
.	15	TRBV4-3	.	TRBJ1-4	TGCGCCAGCAGCCAAGATGTAAGGTACAATGAAAAACTGTTTTTT	CASSQDVRYNEKLFF
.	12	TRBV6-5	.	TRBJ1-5	TGTGCCAGCGGGGCAGCTGATCAGCCCCAGCATTTT	CASGAADQPQHF
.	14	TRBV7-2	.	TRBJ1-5	TGTGCCAGCAGCCCAGGACACGAGAATCAGCCCCAGCATTTT	CASSPGHENQPQHF
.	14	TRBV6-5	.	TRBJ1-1	TGTGCCAGCAGTTCCAGTAGGGGCAACACTGAAGCTTTCTTT	CASSSSRGNTEAFF
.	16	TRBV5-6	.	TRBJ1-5	TGTGCCAGCAGCTTGGCGGCAGAATTTAGCAATCAGCCCCAGCATTTT	CASSLAAEFSNQPQHF
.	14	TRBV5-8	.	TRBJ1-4	TGTGCCAGCAGCTTTGGACAGTCTAATGAAAAACTGTTTTTT	CASSFGQSNEKLFF
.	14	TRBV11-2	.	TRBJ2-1	TGTGCCAGCAGCTTAGAATGGCAGAGTTATGAGCAGTTCTTC	CASSLEWQSYEQFF
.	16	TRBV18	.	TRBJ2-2	TGTGCCAGCTCACCACCGGGGGGGCGAGACACCGGGGAGCTGTTTTTT	CASSPPGGRDTGELFF
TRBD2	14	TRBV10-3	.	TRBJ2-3	TGTGCCACCGGACTAGCGGGAAGGACAGATACGCAGTATTTT	CATGLAGRTDTQYF
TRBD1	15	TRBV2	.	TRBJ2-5	TGTGCCAGCAGACGACAGGGGGGCGAGAAAGAGACCCAGTACTTC	CASRRQGGEKETQYF
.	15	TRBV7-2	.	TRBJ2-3	TGTGCCAGCAGCTTCGGGGGATGGGTCACAGATACGCAGTATTTT	CASSFGGWVTDTQYF
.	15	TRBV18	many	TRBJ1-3	TGTGCCAGCTCACCAACAGGGAGCTCTGGAAACACCATATATTTT	CASSPTGSSGNTIYF
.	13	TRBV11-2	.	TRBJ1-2	TGTGCCAGCAGCTTAGATCCCGGAGCTGGCTACACCTTC	CASSLDPGAGYTF
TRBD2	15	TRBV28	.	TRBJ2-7	TGTGCCAGCAGTCTCCCTGGCGGGAGAGTCTACGAGCAGTACTTC	CASSLPGGRVYEQYF